This T cell receptor beta chain was profiled in a study of immune evolution from preneoplasia to lung adenocarcinoma. Here immunoSEQ multiplex PCR was the method, and the copy in TCRdb shows in-frame clones only, minus some. The sample has 13,000 to 15,000 clones; 81% are singletons. Germline CDR1 and CDR2: SEHNR and FQNEAQ (reference sequence). The CDR3 totals 15 residues. Deletions cut 8 bases from V and 5 bases from J, with 21 bases between. The TCR sequence derives from a person aged 55-79 years with lung adenocarcinoma. This chain connects TRBV7-9 to TRBJ2-5; a weak D match, TRBD2 (6 bases). Material: FFPE minimally invasive lung adenocarcinoma tissue. The CDR3 nucleotides read TGTGCCAGCGCCCCCAATGCGGGGTACGGGGAGACCCAGTACTTC. It yields the protein CASAPNAGYGETQYF.